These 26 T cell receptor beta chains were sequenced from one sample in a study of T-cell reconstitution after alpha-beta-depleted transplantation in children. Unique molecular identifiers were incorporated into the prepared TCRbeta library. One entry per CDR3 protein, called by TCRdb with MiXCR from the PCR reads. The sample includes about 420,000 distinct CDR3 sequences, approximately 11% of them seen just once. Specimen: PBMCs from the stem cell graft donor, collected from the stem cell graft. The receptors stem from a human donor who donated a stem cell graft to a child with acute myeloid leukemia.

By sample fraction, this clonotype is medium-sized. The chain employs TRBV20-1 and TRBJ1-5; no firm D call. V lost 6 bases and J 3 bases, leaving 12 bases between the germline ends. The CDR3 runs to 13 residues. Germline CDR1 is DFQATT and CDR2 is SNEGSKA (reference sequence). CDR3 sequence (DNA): TGCAGTGCCGTACAGCATCTCAATCAGCCCCAGCATTTT. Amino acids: CSAVQHLNQPQHF.

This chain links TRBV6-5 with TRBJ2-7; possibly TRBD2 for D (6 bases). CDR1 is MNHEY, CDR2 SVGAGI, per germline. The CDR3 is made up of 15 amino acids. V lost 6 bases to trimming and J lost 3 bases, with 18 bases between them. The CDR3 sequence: CASSRGPGGNYEQYF. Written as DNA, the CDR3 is TGTGCCAGCAGCCGCGGCCCCGGAGGGAACTACGAGCAGTACTTC.

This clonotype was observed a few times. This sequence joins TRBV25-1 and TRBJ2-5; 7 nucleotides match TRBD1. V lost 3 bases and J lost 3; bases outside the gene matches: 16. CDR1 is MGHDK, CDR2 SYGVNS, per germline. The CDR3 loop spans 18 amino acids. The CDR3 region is CASSDAPQTGKLEETQYF. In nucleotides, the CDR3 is TGTGCCAGCAGTGACGCCCCCCAGACAGGGAAGTTGGAAGAGACCCAGTACTTC.

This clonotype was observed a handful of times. CDR3 residues: CASSLFGRTGGGQETQYF. The CDR3 coding sequence is TGCGCCAGCAGCTTGTTCGGGAGGACAGGGGGCGGCCAAGAGACCCAGTACTTC. The chain couples TRBV5-1 to TRBJ2-5; 11 nucleotides line up with TRBD1. V lost 1 base, J lost 1 base, and 9 bases stayed unmatched. Germline lookup yields CDR1 SGHRS and CDR2 YFSETQ. The CDR3 contains 18 residues.

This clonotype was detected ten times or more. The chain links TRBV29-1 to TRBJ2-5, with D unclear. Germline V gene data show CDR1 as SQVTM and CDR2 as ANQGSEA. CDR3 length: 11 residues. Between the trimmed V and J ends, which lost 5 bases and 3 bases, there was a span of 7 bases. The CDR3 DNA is TGCAGCGTTCCCCGGAAAGAGACCCAGTACTTC. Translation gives CSVPRKETQYF.

CDR3 sequence: CASSGKGAQTTSGANVLTF. CDR3 nucleotides: TGTGCCAGCAGTGGAAAAGGGGCACAAACCACATCTGGGGCCAACGTCCTGACTTTC. The chain is built from TRBV12-3 or TRBV12-4 and TRBJ2-6; D is possibly TRBD1 (5 bases). The CDR3 totals 19 residues. V was trimmed by 5 bases and J by 1 base, leaving 21 bases between them.

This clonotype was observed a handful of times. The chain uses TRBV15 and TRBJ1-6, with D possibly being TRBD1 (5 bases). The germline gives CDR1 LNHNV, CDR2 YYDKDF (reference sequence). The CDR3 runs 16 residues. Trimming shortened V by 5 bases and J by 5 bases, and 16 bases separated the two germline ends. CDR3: CATSGPGTANNSPLHF. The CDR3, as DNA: TGTGCCACCAGCGGCCCCGGGACCGCTAATAATTCACCCCTCCACTTT.

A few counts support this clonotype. CDR3: CASSQYRGSETQYF. The CDR3 coding sequence is TGTGCCAGCAGCCAATACAGGGGATCAGAGACCCAGTACTTC. This chain links TRBV4-2 with TRBJ2-5; 7 bases align to TRBD1. The germline V gene encodes CDR1 LGHNA and CDR2 YNFKEQ. The CDR3 length is 14 residues. With 2 bases clipped from V and 4 bases from J, the junction kept 4 bases outside the gene matches.

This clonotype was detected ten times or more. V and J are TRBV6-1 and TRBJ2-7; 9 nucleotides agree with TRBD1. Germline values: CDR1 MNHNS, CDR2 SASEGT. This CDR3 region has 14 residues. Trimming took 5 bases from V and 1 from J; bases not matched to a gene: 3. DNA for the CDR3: TGTGCCAGCAGTCCCGACAGGGGGTCCTACGAGCAGTACGTC. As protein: CASSPDRGSYEQYV.

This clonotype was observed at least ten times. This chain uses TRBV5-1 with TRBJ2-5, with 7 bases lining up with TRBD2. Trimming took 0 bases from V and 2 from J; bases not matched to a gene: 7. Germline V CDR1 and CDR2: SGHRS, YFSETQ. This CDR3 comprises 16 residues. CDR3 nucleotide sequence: TGCGCCAGCAGCTTGGGGCCAGCGGGGTTTCAAGAGACCCAGTACTTC. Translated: CASSLGPAGFQETQYF. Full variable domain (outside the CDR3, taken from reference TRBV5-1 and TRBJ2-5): KAGVTQTPRYLIKTRGQQVTLSCSPISGHRSVSWYQQTPGQGLQFLFEYFSETQRNKGNFPGRFSGRQFSNSRSEMNVSTLELGDSALYLCASSLGPAGFQETQYFGPGTRLLVL.

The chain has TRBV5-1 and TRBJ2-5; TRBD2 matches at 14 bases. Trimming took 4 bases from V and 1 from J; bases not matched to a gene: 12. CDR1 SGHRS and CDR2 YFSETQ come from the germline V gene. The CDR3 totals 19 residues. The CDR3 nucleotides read TGCGCCAGCAGCACCGGACTAGCGGGAGGCCAGACCCTCCAAGAGACCCAGTACTTC. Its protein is CASSTGLAGGQTLQETQYF. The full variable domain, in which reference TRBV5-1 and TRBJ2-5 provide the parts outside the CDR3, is KAGVTQTPRYLIKTRGQQVTLSCSPISGHRSVSWYQQTPGQGLQFLFEYFSETQRNKGNFPGRFSGRQFSNSRSEMNVSTLELGDSALYLCASSTGLAGGQTLQETQYFGPGTRLLVL.

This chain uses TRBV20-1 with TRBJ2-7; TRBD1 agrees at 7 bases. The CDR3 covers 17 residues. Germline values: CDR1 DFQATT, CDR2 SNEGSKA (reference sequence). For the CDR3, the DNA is TGCTGCGCTAGAGGGGATGGTTGGGACAGCCGCCGGTACGAGCAGTACTTC. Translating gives CCARGDGWDSRRYEQYF.

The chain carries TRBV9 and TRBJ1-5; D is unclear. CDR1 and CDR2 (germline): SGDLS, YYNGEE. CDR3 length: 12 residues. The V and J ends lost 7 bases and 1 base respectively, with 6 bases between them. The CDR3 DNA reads TGTGCCAGCGGACGAAGCAATCAGCCCCAGCATTTT. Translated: CASGRSNQPQHF.

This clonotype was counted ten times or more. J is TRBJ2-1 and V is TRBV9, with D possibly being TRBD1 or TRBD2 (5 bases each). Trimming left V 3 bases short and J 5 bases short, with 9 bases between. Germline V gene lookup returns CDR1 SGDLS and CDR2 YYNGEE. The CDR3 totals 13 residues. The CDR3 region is CASSGRDHNEQFF. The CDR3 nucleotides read TGTGCCAGCAGCGGTCGGGACCACAATGAGCAGTTCTTC. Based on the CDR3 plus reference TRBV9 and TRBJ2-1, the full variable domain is DSGVTQTPKHLITATGQRVTLRCSPRSGDLSVYWYQQSLDQGLQFLIQYYNGEERAKGNILERFSAQQFPDLHSELNLSSLELGDSALYFCASSGRDHNEQFFGPGTRLTVL.

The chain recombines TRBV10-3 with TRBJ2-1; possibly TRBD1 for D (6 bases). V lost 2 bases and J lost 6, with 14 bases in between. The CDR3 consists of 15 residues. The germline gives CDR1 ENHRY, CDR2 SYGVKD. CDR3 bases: TGTGCCATCAGTGAGGAGGCAGGGGCGGGCAATGAGCAGTTCTTC. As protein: CAISEEAGAGNEQFF.

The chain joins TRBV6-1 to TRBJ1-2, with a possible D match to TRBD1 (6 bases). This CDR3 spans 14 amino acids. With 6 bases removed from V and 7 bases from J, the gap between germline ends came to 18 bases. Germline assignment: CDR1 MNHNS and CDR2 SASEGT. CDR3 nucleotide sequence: TGTGCCAGCAGCCCGGACAGCCCTCTCTTTGGCTACACCTTC. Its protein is CASSPDSPLFGYTF.

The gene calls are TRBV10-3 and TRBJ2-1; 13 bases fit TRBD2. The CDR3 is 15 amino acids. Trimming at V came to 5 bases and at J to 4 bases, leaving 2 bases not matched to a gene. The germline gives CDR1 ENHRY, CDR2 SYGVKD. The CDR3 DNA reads TGTGCCATCAGTCCACTAGCGGGGGGGTACAATGAGCAGTTCTTC. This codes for CAISPLAGGYNEQFF.

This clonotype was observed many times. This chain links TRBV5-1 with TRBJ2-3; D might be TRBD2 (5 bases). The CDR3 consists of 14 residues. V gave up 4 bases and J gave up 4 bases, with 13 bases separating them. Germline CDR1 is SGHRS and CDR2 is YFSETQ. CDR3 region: CASSAALAADTQYF. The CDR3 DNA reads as TGCGCCAGCAGCGCAGCTCTAGCCGCAGATACGCAGTATTTT.

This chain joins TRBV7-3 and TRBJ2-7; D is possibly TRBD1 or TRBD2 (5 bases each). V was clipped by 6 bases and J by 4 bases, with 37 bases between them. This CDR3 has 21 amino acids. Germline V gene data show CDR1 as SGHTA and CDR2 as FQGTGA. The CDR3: CASRLRDAVLGSFRNGYEQYF. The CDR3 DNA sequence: TGTGCCAGCAGACTCCGGGACGCTGTATTGGGTTCGTTTCGGAATGGATACGAGCAGTACTTC. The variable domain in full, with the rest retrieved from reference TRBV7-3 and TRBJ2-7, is GAGVSQTPSNKVTEKGKYVELRCDPISGHTALYWYRQSLGQGPEFLIYFQGTGAADDSGLPNDRFFAVRPEGSVSTLKIQRTERGDSAVYLCASRLRDAVLGSFRNGYEQYFGPGTRLTVT.

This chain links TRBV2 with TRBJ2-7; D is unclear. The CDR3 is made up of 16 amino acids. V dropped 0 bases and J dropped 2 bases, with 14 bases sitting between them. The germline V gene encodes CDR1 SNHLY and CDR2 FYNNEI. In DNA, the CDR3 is TGTGCCAGCAGTGAAGCGCTTCGCGACCTAACCTACGAGCAGTACTTC. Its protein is CASSEALRDLTYEQYF.

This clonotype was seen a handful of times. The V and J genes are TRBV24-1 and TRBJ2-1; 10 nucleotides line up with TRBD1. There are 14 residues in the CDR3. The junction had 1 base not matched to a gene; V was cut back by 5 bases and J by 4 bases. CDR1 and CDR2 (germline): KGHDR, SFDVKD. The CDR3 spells CATSGTGGYNEQFF. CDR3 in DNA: TGTGCCACCAGTGGGACAGGGGGGTACAATGAGCAGTTCTTC.

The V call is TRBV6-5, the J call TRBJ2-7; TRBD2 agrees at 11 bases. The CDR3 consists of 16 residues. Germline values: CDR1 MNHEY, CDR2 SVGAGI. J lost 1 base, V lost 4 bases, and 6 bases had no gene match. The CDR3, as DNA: TGTGCCAGCAGTTCCAAACTAGCGGGAGTATCCTACGAGCAGTACTTC. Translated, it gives CASSSKLAGVSYEQYF.

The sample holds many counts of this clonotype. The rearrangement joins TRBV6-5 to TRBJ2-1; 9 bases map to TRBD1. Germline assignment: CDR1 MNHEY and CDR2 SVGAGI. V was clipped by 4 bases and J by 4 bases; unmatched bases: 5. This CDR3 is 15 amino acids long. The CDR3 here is CASSSGTGLYNEQFF. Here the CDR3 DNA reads TGTGCCAGCAGTTCCGGGACAGGGTTATACAATGAGCAGTTCTTC.

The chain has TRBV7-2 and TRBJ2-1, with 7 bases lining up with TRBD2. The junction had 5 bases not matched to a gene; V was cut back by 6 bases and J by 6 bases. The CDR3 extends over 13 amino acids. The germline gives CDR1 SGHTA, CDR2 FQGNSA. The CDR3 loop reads CASREGRGNEQFF. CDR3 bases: TGTGCCAGCAGAGAAGGGAGGGGCAATGAGCAGTTCTTC. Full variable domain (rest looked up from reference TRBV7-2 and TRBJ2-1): GAGVSQSPSNKVTEKGKDVELRCDPISGHTALYWYRQSLGQGLEFLIYFQGNSAPDKSGLPSDRFSAERTGGSVSTLTIQRTQQEDSAVYLCASREGRGNEQFFGPGTRLTVL.

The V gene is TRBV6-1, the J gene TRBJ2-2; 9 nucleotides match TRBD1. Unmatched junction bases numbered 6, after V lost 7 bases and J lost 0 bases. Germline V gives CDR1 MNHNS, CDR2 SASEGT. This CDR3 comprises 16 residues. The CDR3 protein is CASTGTGQTNTGELFF. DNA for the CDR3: TGTGCCAGCACAGGGACAGGGCAAACGAACACCGGGGAGCTGTTTTTT.

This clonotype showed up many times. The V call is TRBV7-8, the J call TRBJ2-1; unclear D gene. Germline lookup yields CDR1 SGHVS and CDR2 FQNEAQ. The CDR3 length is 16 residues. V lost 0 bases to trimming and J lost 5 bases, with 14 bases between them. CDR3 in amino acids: CASSLALRLGDNEQFF. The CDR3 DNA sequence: TGTGCCAGCAGCTTAGCGCTTCGGCTTGGGGACAATGAGCAGTTCTTC.